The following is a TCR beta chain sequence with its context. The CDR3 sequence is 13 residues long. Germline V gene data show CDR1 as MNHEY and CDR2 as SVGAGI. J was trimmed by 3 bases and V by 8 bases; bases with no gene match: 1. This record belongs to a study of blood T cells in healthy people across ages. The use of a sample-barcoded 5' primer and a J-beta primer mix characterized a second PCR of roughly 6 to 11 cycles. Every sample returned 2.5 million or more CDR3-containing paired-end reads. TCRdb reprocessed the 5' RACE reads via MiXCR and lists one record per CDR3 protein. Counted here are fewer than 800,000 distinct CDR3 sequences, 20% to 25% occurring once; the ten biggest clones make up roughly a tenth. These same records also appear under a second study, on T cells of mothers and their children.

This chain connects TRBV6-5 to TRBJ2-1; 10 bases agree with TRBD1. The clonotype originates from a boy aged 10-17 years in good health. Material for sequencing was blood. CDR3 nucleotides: TGTGCCAGCGGGACAGGGGACTACAATGAGCAGTTCTTC. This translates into CASGTGDYNEQFF.